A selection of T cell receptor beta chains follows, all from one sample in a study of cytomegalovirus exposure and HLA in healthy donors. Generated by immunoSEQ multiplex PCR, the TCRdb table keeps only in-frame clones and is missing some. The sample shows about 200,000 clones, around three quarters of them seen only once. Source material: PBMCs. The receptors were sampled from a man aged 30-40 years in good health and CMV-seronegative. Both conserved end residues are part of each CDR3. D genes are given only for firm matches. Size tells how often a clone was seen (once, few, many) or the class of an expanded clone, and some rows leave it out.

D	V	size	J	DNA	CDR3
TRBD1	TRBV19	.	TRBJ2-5	TGTGCCAGTAGTATAGTGCTGGGGACAGGGGTCACTCAAGAGACCCAGTACTTC	CASSIVLGTGVTQETQYF
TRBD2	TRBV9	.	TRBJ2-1	TGTGCCAGCAGCAACCGCGTGACTAGCGTCTACAATGAGCAGTTCTTC	CASSNRVTSVYNEQFF
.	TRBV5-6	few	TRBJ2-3	TGTGCCAGCAGCTTGTTTCTCCTAGTTGTAGATACGCAGTATTTT	CASSLFLLVVDTQYF
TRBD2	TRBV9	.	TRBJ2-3	TGTGCCAGCAGCGTAGGGCCTAGCGGGGGGGGCGGGACGCAGTATTTT	CASSVGPSGGGGTQYF
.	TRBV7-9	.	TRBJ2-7	TGTGCCAGCAGCCTCGAGGGGTCCCGGGGGGAGCAGTACTTC	CASSLEGSRGEQYF
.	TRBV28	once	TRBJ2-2	TGTGCCAGCAGACACAGGACCGGGGAGCTGTTTTTT	CASRHRTGELFF
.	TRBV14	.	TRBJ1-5	TGTGCCAGCAGCCAAGGCAGGGATCAGCCCCAGCATTTT	CASSQGRDQPQHF
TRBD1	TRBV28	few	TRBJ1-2	TGTGCCAGCAGTTTGGGACAGGGGGCATTTGGCTACACCTTC	CASSLGQGAFGYTF
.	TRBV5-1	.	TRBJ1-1	TGCGCCAGCAGCTTGAGGGTAGGGGCGCACACTGAAGCTTTCTTT	CASSLRVGAHTEAFF
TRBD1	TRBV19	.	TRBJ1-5	TGTGCCAGTAGGCAACACCGGGGACAGAATCAGCCCCAGCATTTT	CASRQHRGQNQPQHF
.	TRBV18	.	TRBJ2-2	TGTGCCAGCTCACCACTTAAGCTCGGGGAGCTGTTTTTT	CASSPLKLGELFF
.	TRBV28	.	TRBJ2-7	TGTGCCAGCAGTTTAGGAGGGGATCCCACTATTCTGTACTTC	CASSLGGDPTILYF
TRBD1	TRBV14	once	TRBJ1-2	TGTGCCAGCAGCCCGGGGACAGGGTTAGTCTATGGCTACACCTTC	CASSPGTGLVYGYTF
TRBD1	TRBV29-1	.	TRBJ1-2	TGCAGCGACTGGAAGACAGGGGGCTCAGGTGGCTACACCTTC	CSDWKTGGSGGYTF
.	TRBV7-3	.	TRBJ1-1	TGTGCCAGCAGCTTAGGCCACAGGGTTGGCACTGAAGCTTTCTTT	CASSLGHRVGTEAFF
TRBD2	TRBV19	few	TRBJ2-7	TGTGCCAGTAGCCGACTAGCGGGAGGGCAGGAGCAGTACTTC	CASSRLAGGQEQYF
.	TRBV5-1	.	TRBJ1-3	TGCGCCAGCAGCAATCAGGGTCCCGGAAACACCATATATTTT	CASSNQGPGNTIYF
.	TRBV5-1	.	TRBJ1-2	TGCGCCAGCAGCTCGGCGGTTCAAGGAGGATATGGCTACACCTTC	CASSSAVQGGYGYTF